The 16 T cell receptor beta chains in this list originate from one sample, sequenced in a study of T cells in Graves' hyperthyroidism and ophthalmopathy (dated by TCRdb to between 2018 and 2021). Receptor libraries were prepared by multiplex PCR. TCRdb names Illumina HiSeq 2000 as the instrument used. The TCR beta CDR3 regions were amplified from RNA transcripts. For the first round of RT-PCR on the TCR CDR3, the HTBI primer set was used together with the Qiagen OneStep RT-PCR kit. TCRdb reprocessing: public reads trimmed at Q25 with fastp, clones called with MiXCR, in-frame beta chains kept. Merged by CDR3 protein, the rows form single entries marked with the most common genes and DNA. This sample holds approximately 270,000 distinct CDR3 sequences; roughly 14% were observed only once. The top ten hold 10% to 15% of the sample. Sequenced: blood. The receptor set was obtained from a woman aged 35 to 49 with Graves' hyperthyroidism that later progressed to Graves' ophthalmopathy.

The chain combines TRBV5-1 with TRBJ1-1; TRBD1 matches 10 bases. Germline loops: CDR1 SGHRS, CDR2 YFSETQ. The CDR3 runs 15 residues. Trimming at V came to 5 bases and at J to 6 bases, leaving 10 bases not matched to a gene. CDR3 nucleotides: TGCGCCAGCAGTTATGGGGACAGGGGTCTTTCTGAAGCTTTCTTT. This sequence encodes CASSYGDRGLSEAFF.

This clonotype was picked up many times. The V gene is TRBV2, the J gene TRBJ2-5; 7 bases fit TRBD2. This CDR3 is built from 13 residues. Germline V CDR1 and CDR2: SNHLY, FYNNEI. With 7 bases clipped from V and 5 bases from J, the junction kept 7 bases outside the gene matches. DNA of the CDR3: TGTGCCAGCACTGGCGGGAGTTGGGAGACCCAGTACTTC. Amino acid sequence: CASTGGSWETQYF.

This clonotype was detected ten times or more. V and J are TRBV7-9 and TRBJ2-1; 12 bases are a match to TRBD2. This CDR3 region has 17 residues. Losses at the gene ends were 4 bases for V and 7 bases for J; bases not matched to a gene: 11. CDR1 is SEHNR and CDR2 is FQNEAQ in the germline V gene (reference sequence). The CDR3 sequence is CASSSFNWTSGTNEQFF. Here the CDR3 DNA reads TGTGCCAGCAGCTCCTTTAATTGGACTAGCGGGACGAATGAGCAGTTCTTC.

This clonotype was found many times. The chain has TRBV27 and TRBJ2-2, with 7 bases that match TRBD1. V shed 6 bases, J shed 4 bases, and the junction held 8 bases outside the gene matches. Germline V CDR1 and CDR2: MNHEY, SMNVEV (reference sequence). This CDR3 has 15 amino acids. The CDR3 reads CASSTGTALTGELFF. The DNA for the CDR3 is TGTGCCAGCAGCACCGGGACAGCTCTCACCGGGGAGCTGTTTTTT.

Concerning this clonotype: A read error is possible here, since a much larger clone lies one base away. The chain links TRBV10-3 to TRBJ2-2; 7 nucleotides align to TRBD2. CDR3 length equals 13 residues. Germline CDR1 is ENHRY and CDR2 is SYGVKD. The CDR3 sequence is CGISGLVTGELFF. The CDR3 DNA is TGTGGCATCAGCGGACTAGTTACCGGGGAGCTGTTTTTT.

This clonotype was recorded at least ten times. This chain uses TRBV28 with TRBJ1-5, with 7 bases fitting TRBD1. J lost 4 bases, V lost 6 bases, and 6 bases had no gene match. The length of the CDR3 is 14 residues. Germline-derived CDR1 and CDR2 are MDHEN and SYDVKM. CDR3 protein: CASSPDRVNQPQHF. The CDR3 DNA follows: TGTGCCAGCAGCCCCGACAGGGTAAATCAGCCCCAGCATTTT.

This clonotype was seen a few times. The rearrangement links TRBV6-1 to TRBJ2-3; a weak D match, TRBD2 (6 bases). Germline V gene sequence: CDR1 MNHNS, CDR2 SASEGT. V was trimmed by 8 bases and J by 4 bases, leaving 16 bases between them. The CDR3 has 14 residues. The CDR3 bases are TGTGCCAGCGGTACCCCCCTAGCGCCAGATACGCAGTATTTT. This translates into CASGTPLAPDTQYF.

Many counts were recorded for this clonotype. The V call is TRBV30, the J call TRBJ2-2, with TRBD2 identical over 8 bases. CDR1 GTSNPN and CDR2 SVGIG come from the germline V gene (reference sequence). CDR3 length: 15 residues. The J segment lost 4 bases and the V segment lost 5 bases, leaving 9 bases of the junction unmatched. CDR3: CAWSPGLAPTGELFF. In DNA, the CDR3 is TGTGCCTGGTCACCCGGACTAGCCCCCACCGGGGAGCTGTTTTTT.

This clonotype was picked up many times. V and J are TRBV27 and TRBJ2-1, with TRBD2 matching 10 bases. Unmatched junction bases numbered 14, after V lost 7 bases and J lost 2 bases. The CDR3 is 18 amino acids. Germline V gene data show CDR1 as MNHEY and CDR2 as SMNVEV (reference sequence). The CDR3 region has the DNA TGTGCCAGCACCCGAGGAGGAGTAGCGGGAGGTACCTACAATGAGCAGTTCTTC. Protein product: CASTRGGVAGGTYNEQFF.

This clonotype has a count of ten or more. V is TRBV11-1 and J is TRBJ2-7; D is perhaps TRBD1 (7 bases). V was shortened by 5 bases and J by 4 bases, with 21 bases between the two germline ends. CDR1 and CDR2 from the germline V gene are SGHAT and FQDESV (reference sequence). The CDR3 contains 16 residues. The chain's CDR3 is CASSQRRGTDLYEQYF. As DNA, the CDR3 is TGTGCCAGCAGCCAACGCCGCGGGACAGACCTATACGAGCAGTACTTC. The complete variable domain, with remaining parts taken from reference TRBV11-1 and TRBJ2-7, reads EAEVAQSPRYKITEKSQAVAFWCDPISGHATLYWYRQILGQGPELLVQFQDESVVDDSQLPKDRFSAERLKGVDSTLKIQPAELGDSAMYLCASSQRRGTDLYEQYFGPGTRLTVT.

At least ten counts were recorded for this clonotype. The J gene is TRBJ2-5, the V gene TRBV11-2; D not certain. CDR1 and CDR2 from the germline V gene are SGHAT and FQNNGV. CDR3 size: 11 residues. V shed 0 bases and J shed 10 bases, with 6 bases lying between them. The CDR3 DNA reads as TGTGCCAGCAGCTTAGAGCAAGGCCAGTACTTC. Protein product: CASSLEQGQYF. Full variable domain (outside the CDR3, taken from reference TRBV11-2 and TRBJ2-5): EAGVAQSPRYKIIEKRQSVAFWCNPISGHATLYWYQQILGQGPKLLIQFQNNGVVDDSQLPKDRFSAERLKGVDSTLKIQPAKLEDSAVYLCASSLEQGQYFGPGTRLLVL.

The CDR3: CASSRDRGEADTQYF. In DNA form, the CDR3 reads TGTGCCAGCAGCCGGGACAGGGGGGAAGCAGATACGCAGTATTTT. The chain links TRBV7-2 to TRBJ2-3; 11 nucleotides align to TRBD1. This CDR3 spans 15 amino acids. Per the germline V gene, CDR1 is SGHTA and CDR2 is FQGNSA. Germline trimming cut 5 bases from V and 4 bases from J; bases unmatched to any gene: 5.

This clonotype has at least ten counts. This chain links TRBV28 with TRBJ2-3, with D perhaps TRBD2 (5 bases). Trimming removed 5 bases from V and 0 bases from J, with 15 bases in between. Germline-derived CDR1 and CDR2 are MDHEN and SYDVKM. The CDR3 contains 16 residues. For the CDR3, the DNA is TGTGCCAGCAGTGGAGCGGATAAAATTAGCACAGATACGCAGTATTTT. Its translation: CASSGADKISTDTQYF.

There are many counts of this clonotype. The chain links TRBV19 to TRBJ2-1; 12 nucleotides agree with TRBD2. The CDR3 sequence is 16 residues long. V was pared by 3 bases and J by 6 bases, with 6 bases of the junction left unmatched. Germline V gene sequence: CDR1 LNHDA, CDR2 SQIVND (reference sequence). The CDR3 DNA reads TGTGCCAGTAGTATCGGGACTAGCGGGCCTTTCAATGAGCAGTTCTTC. Residues: CASSIGTSGPFNEQFF.

As to this clonotype: A much larger clone differs by one base, so this may be a read error. The chain uses TRBV2 and TRBJ2-2; the match to TRBD1 covers 9 bases. This CDR3 has 14 amino acids. Germline V CDR1 and CDR2: SNHLY, FYNNEI. CDR3 amino acids: CASDRGGNTGELSF. CDR3 DNA: TGTGCCAGCGACAGGGGGGGAAACACCGGGGAGCTGTCTTTT.

This clonotype occurred once. This chain connects TRBV5-4 to TRBJ2-1; D is undetermined. The CDR3 covers 12 residues. Germline CDR1 reads SGHNT; CDR2 reads YYREEE (reference sequence). Trimming removed 3 bases at V and 8 bases at J, with 9 bases between. The CDR3 bases are TGTGCCAGCAGCTCGACCCTCCATGAGCAGTTCTTC. Translating it yields CASSSTLHEQFF.